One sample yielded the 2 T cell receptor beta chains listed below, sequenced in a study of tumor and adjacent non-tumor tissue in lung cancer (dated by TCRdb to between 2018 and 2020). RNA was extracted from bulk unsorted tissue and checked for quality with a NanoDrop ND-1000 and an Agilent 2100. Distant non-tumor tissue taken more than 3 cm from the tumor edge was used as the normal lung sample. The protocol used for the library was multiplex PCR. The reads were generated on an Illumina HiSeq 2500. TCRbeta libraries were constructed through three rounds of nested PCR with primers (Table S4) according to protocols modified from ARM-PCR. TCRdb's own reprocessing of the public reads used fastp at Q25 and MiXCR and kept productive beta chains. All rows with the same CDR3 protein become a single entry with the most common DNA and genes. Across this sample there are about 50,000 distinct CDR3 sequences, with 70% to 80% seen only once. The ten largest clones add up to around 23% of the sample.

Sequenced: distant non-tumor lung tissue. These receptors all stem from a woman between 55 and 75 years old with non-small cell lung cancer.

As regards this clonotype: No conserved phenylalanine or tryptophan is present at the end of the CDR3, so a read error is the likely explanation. CDR3 loop: CASSQDGGRGIITGANVLTI. DNA of the CDR3: TGCGCCAGCAGCCAAGATGGGGGCAGGGGGATAATAACTGGGGCCAACGTCCTGACTATC. This rearrangement joins TRBV4-3 to TRBJ2-6; 7 positions agree with TRBD1. The J segment lost 2 bases and the V segment lost 0 bases, leaving 13 bases of the junction unmatched. Germline V gives CDR1 LGHNA, CDR2 YSLEER. The CDR3 has 20 residues.

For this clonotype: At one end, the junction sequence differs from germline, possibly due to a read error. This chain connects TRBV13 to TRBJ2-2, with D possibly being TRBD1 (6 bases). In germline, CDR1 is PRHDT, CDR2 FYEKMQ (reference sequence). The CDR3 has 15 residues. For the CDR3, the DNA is TGTGCCAACAGCAACAGGGCAGGCGACACCGAGGAGCTGTTTTTT. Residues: CANSNRAGDTEELFF. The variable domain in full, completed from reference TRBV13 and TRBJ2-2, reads AAGVIQSPRHLIKEKRETATLKCYPIPRHDTVYWYQQGPGQDPQFLISFYEKMQSDKGSIPDRFSAQQFSDYHSELNMSSLELGDSALYFCANSNRAGDTEELFFGEGSRLTVL.